Below, 9 T cell receptor beta chains from the same sample are listed, as sequenced in a study of cytomegalovirus exposure and HLA in healthy donors (dated by TCRdb to about 2017). The receptor library was made with the immunoSEQ multiplex PCR assay. The multiplex PCR relied on a mix of 60 forward primers for TCR Vbeta segments and 13 reverse primers for TCR Jbeta segments. Entries here come from immuneACCESS through TCRdb and include only in-frame sequences with V and J called. Some clones fail to appear in such tables; in the studies checked, an unresolved V gene covers under half of the shortfall, and the cause of the remainder is unknown. Counted in this sample were fewer than 200,000 clones; roughly two thirds of them appeared once. The ten largest clones represent about 3% of the sample. Input material: PBMCs. These TCRs come from a woman aged 40 to 50 in good health and CMV-seropositive.

The CDR3 DNA sequence: TGTGCCAGCTCACCCTTAGCTTCGGGACTAGCGAGAGATACGCAGTATTTT. It is translated as CASSPLASGLARDTQYF. The rearrangement uses TRBV18 and TRBJ2-3; 10 bases fit TRBD2. V shed 3 bases and J 5 bases; nucleotides not matched to a gene: 11. CDR1 and CDR2 (germline): KGHSH, LQKENI. The CDR3 contains 17 residues.

The chain recombines TRBV27 with TRBJ1-1, with 12 bases identical to TRBD1. CDR1 and CDR2 from the germline V gene are MNHEY and SMNVEV (reference sequence). The CDR3 runs 14 residues. The ends lost 4 bases at V and 9 bases at J; junction bases unmatched: 6. The CDR3 DNA sequence: TGTGCCAGCAGTTCCCCGGGACAGGGGGCAAAAGCTTTCTTT. Translated, it gives CASSSPGQGAKAFF.

With regard to this clone: At one boundary the junction diverges from the germline segment, which might be a read error. This same CDR3 is encoded by further DNA sequences in the sample. The V and J genes are TRBV5-6 and TRBJ1-2, with 8 bases aligning to TRBD1. This CDR3 spans 14 amino acids. Germline values: CDR1 SGHDT, CDR2 YYEEEE. This chain's CDR3 is CASSWTGSNYGYTF. In DNA, the CDR3 is TGTGCCAGCAGCTGGACAGGGAGTAACTATGGCTACACCTTT. Combining the CDR3 with reference TRBV5-6 and TRBJ1-2 gives the whole variable domain DAGVTQSPTHLIKTRGQQVTLRCSPKSGHDTVSWYQQALGQGPQFIFQYYEEEERQRGNFPDRFSGHQFPNYSSELNVNALLLGDSALYLCASSWTGSNYGYTFGSGTRLTVV.

CDR3: CASGSGQGLHEQYF. The CDR3 coding sequence is TGTGCCAGCGGTTCTGGACAGGGGTTACACGAGCAGTACTTC. The chain has TRBV27 and TRBJ2-7; 9 nucleotides align to TRBD1. This CDR3 has 14 residues. The trim removed 8 bases at V and 5 bases at J, leaving 10 bases unmatched. CDR1 MNHEY and CDR2 SMNVEV come from the germline V gene (reference sequence).

The chain uses TRBV7-8 and TRBJ2-5; TRBD2 aligns across 11 bases. The CDR3 is 19 amino acids. V shed 1 base, J shed 5 bases, and the junction held 15 bases outside the gene matches. Germline V gene data show CDR1 as SGHVS and CDR2 as FQNEAQ. The CDR3 loop reads CASSLDQSSGRARYETQYF. In DNA form, the CDR3 reads TGTGCCAGCAGCTTAGATCAGAGTAGCGGGAGGGCCCGATATGAGACCCAGTACTTC.

The chain couples TRBV18 to TRBJ1-4; TRBD1 agrees at 7 bases. Germline V gene lookup returns CDR1 KGHSH and CDR2 LQKENI. The trim removed 3 bases at V and 7 bases at J, leaving 11 bases unmatched. This CDR3 has 16 residues. The CDR3 coding sequence is TGTGCCAGCTCACCCCGTTACAGGGGCCCAGGTGAAAAACTGTTTTTT. Translating gives CASSPRYRGPGEKLFF.

This clone is a singleton in its sample. The gene calls are TRBV4-3 and TRBJ1-1; 8 bases agree with TRBD1. There are 14 residues in the CDR3. The germline gives CDR1 LGHNA, CDR2 YSLEER. The V gene end was trimmed by 3 bases and the J gene end by 10 bases; junction bases not matched to a gene: 10. The CDR3 here is CASSHKDRGGGAFF. The DNA of the CDR3 is TGCGCCAGCAGCCATAAAGACAGGGGAGGGGGAGCTTTCTTT.

CDR3: CASSLGGETEAFF. In DNA, the CDR3 is TGCGCCAGCAGCTTAGGAGGGGAAACTGAAGCTTTCTTT. The chain employs TRBV5-1 and TRBJ1-1; TRBD1 might be the D (5 bases). Per the germline V gene, CDR1 is SGHRS and CDR2 is YFSETQ. The V gene lost 2 bases and the J gene lost 5 bases, with 10 bases spanning the gap. This CDR3 comprises 13 residues.

The chain recombines TRBV19 with TRBJ2-7; possibly TRBD1 for D (5 bases). Per germline, CDR1 LNHDA and CDR2 SQIVND (reference sequence). The V end lost 4 bases, the J end lost 2 bases, and 24 bases lay between the germline ends. The length of the CDR3 is 18 residues. CDR3 sequence reads: CASSNHQSTAQNPYEQYF. The CDR3 coding sequence is TGTGCCAGTAGTAACCACCAGTCGACAGCACAAAATCCCTACGAGCAGTACTTC.